This T cell receptor beta chain originates from a study of blood T cell repertoires in COVID-19. This clone occurred once. J gave up 0 bases and V 5 bases, and 3 bases lay outside the gene matches. CDR1 is MNHEY, CDR2 SVGEGT, per germline. The CDR3 covers 16 residues. Study processing details: From reference gene primer amplification, estimates of nucleated cell counts were derived. Only in-frame clones appear in the TCRdb table, and some are missing; sequencing was by immunoSEQ multiplex PCR. Clone size and V and J calls were adopted from that table, with D and trimming inferred from the DNA. The top ten hold 1.7% of the sample, which has roughly 290,000 clones, around 90% seen once.

Sequenced material: PBMCs or T cells enriched from blood (not recorded which). The TCR originated in a woman aged 40 to 49 who had recovered from COVID-19. This chain connects TRBV6-2 or TRBV6-3 to TRBJ2-2; TRBD2 agrees at 10 bases. The CDR3 protein is CASSTGTSANTGELFF. The DNA of the CDR3 is TGTGCCAGCAGTACGGGGACTAGCGCGAACACCGGGGAGCTGTTTTTT.